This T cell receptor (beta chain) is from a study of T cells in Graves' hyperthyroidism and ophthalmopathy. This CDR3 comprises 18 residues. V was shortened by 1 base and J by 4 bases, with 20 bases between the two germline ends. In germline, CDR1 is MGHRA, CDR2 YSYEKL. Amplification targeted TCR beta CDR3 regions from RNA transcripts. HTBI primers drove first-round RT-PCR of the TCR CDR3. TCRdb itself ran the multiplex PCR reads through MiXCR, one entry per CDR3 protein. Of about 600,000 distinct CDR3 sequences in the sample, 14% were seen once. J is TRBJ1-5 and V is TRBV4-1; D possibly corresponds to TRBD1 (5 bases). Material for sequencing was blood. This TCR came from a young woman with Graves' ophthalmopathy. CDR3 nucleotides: TGCGCCAGCAGCCAAGGGGGCCTGGGGGTGACACTTAATCAGCCCCAGCATTTT. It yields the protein CASSQGGLGVTLNQPQHF.